The sequence of this TCR beta chain was determined in a study of T-cell reconstitution after alpha-beta-depleted transplantation in children. This clonotype has ten or more counts. Using unique molecular identifiers, the investigators prepared the TCRbeta library. MiXCR, run by TCRdb on the PCR reads, gives a single entry per CDR3 protein. This sample carries approximately 400,000 distinct CDR3 sequences, about 11% of them seen once, and the ten largest clones take 4.5% to 6%. V shed 3 bases and J 6 bases; nucleotides not matched to a gene: 19. Germline loops: CDR1 SQVTM, CDR2 ANQGSEA. CDR3 size: 19 residues.

The sequenced sample was PBMCs from the stem cell graft donor, obtained from the stem cell graft. The chain employs TRBV29-1 and TRBJ2-5; the match to TRBD2 covers 13 bases. The receptor was isolated from a human donor who donated a stem cell graft to a child with acute myeloid leukemia. The CDR3, as DNA: TGCAGCGTTGAGTCAACTAGCGGGAGGGCCCTCTTAATTCCGAAGACCCAGTACTTC. This codes for CSVESTSGRALLIPKTQYF.